The rows below give T cell receptor beta chains drawn from one sample of a study of PD-1 blockade in classical Hodgkin lymphoma. Sequencing used immunoSEQ multiplex PCR; TCRdb keeps in-frame clones, though not all of them. The sample consists of around 16,000 clones, approximately 88% of them appearing once. The specimen comprised peripheral blood mononuclear cells (PBMCs), sampled before the second cycle of nivolumab. The receptors were sampled from a human donor with classical Hodgkin lymphoma. Each CDR3 is given without its conserved first and last residue. Fields, in order: V gene, CDR3 protein.

TRBV2 | ASSSPGTGGGLTIY
TRBV5-5 | ASSWADTAGYEQY
TRBV5-8 | ASSLGQLKVEQF
TRBV7-2 | ASSLAVSRVEKLF
TRBV10-3 | AISVQVNEKLF
TRBV15 | ATSRGRVGSNQPQH
TRBV5-1 | ASSFDPTGTYNEQF
TRBV2 | ASAGTGGMGPQH
TRBV5-1 | ASSLGSLFGELF
TRBV5-5 | ASSRTRDTSTYEQY
TRBV19 | ASSILGQTYEQY
TRBV29-1 | SVERNRDTEAF
TRBV19 | ASSFALSSYNSPLH
TRBV6-9 | ASSYRRSGYEQY
TRBV5-4 | ASSNDRGIIWYGYT
TRBV6-5 | ASSYSSGNYGYT
TRBV30 | AWGDRAPPGELF
TRBV7-6 | ASSPEGSQAHVTEAF
TRBV6-4 | ASSAANTDTQY
TRBV7-6 | ASSLGGVNTIY
TRBV28 | ASSLNWALEDHEQY
TRBV5-1 | ASSSTGYEQY
TRBV19 | ASSLLEGPWEQPQH
TRBV10-1 | ASSPGAIRSPQY
TRBV20-1 | SATPSLLR
TRBV10-3 | AISESKASGDNNEQF
TRBV5-1 | ASSYWLAGAYEQY